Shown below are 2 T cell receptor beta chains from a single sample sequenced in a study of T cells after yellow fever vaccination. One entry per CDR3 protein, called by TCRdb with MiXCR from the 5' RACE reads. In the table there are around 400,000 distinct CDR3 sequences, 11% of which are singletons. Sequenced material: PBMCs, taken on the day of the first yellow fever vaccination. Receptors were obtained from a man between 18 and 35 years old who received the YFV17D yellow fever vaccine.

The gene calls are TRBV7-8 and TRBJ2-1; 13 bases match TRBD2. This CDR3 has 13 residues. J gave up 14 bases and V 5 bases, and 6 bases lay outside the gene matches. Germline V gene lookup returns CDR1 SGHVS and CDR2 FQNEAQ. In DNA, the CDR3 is TGTGCCAGCAGCGACGCCACTAGCGGGGGGGAGTTCTTC. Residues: CASSDATSGGEFF. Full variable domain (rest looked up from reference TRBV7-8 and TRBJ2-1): GAGVSQSPRYKVAKRGQDVALRCDPISGHVSLFWYQQALGQGPEFLTYFQNEAQLDKSGLPSDRFFAERPEGSVSTLKIQRTQQEDSAVYLCASSDATSGGEFFGPGTRLTVL.

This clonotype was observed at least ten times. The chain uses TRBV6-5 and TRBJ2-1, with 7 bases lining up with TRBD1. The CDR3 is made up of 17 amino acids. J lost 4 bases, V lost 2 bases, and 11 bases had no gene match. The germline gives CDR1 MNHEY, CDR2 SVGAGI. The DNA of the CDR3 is TGTGCCAGCAGTTACACCATGACAGGGCCGGTATACAATGAGCAGTTCTTC. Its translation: CASSYTMTGPVYNEQFF.